What follows are 18 T cell receptor beta chains derived from one specimen sequenced in a study of shared clonotypes between healthy human individuals (TCRdb year 2020). Preparation of the library involved the immunoSEQ multiplex PCR assay. The table comes from immuneACCESS by way of TCRdb, which keeps in-frame sequences with V and J called. Part of the clones is missing from these tables; in studies checked, under half for an unresolved V gene and the rest for unknown reasons. In all, the sample holds more than 2,000,000 clones, and approximately 95% of those were seen once. The ten largest account for about 0.39% of the sample. Sequenced material: naive CD4+ T cells from PBMCs. The cell subset or site label corresponds to: CD45RA+ positively selected. These receptors all come from a man between 18 and 29 years old in good health. Some clones in this sample may be carry-over from other donors' samples.

The chain is built from TRBV9 and TRBJ2-5; 7 nucleotides agree with TRBD1. The CDR3 spans 13 residues. Germline assignment: CDR1 SGDLS and CDR2 YYNGEE. Trimming removed 5 bases from V and 1 base from J; junction bases left unmatched: 2. The CDR3 loop reads CASSRQGQETQYF. In nucleotides, the CDR3 is TGTGCCAGCAGTCGACAGGGCCAAGAGACCCAGTACTTC.

The chain recombines TRBV7-2 with TRBJ2-2, with D perhaps TRBD1 (5 bases). Trimming shortened V by 6 bases and J by 0 bases, and 11 bases separated the two germline ends. Per the germline V gene, CDR1 is SGHTA and CDR2 is FQGNSA. This CDR3 contains 15 residues. This CDR3 is CASSTGLANTGELFF. The CDR3 coding sequence is TGTGCCAGCAGTACAGGCCTAGCGAACACCGGGGAGCTGTTTTTT.

The rearrangement links TRBV7-8 to TRBJ1-2; no clear D. The germline gives CDR1 SGHVS, CDR2 FQNEAQ. The CDR3 is 12 residues long. Trimming shortened V by 0 bases and J by 7 bases, and 6 bases separated the two germline ends. The DNA for the CDR3 is TGTGCCAGCAGCTTAGCAGGGTTTGGCTACACCTTC. Its protein is CASSLAGFGYTF.

This clone is a singleton in its sample. This rearrangement joins TRBV11-2 to TRBJ2-1; D might be TRBD1 (5 bases). CDR3 length: 15 residues. The germline V and J ends were trimmed by 6 bases and 5 bases, with 17 bases remaining between them. Germline V gene sequence: CDR1 SGHAT, CDR2 FQNNGV. The CDR3 reads CASSQTDLLDNEQFF. The CDR3 bases are TGTGCCAGCAGTCAGACAGACCTCCTCGACAATGAGCAGTTCTTC.

This clone was picked up one time. Other DNA sequences in this specimen translate into the identical CDR3. V and J are TRBV5-1 and TRBJ2-3, with D uncertain. CDR3 length: 14 residues. V was shortened by 0 bases and J by 1 base, with 6 bases between the two germline ends. Looked up from germline, CDR1 is SGHRS and CDR2 is YFSETQ. Here the CDR3 reads CASSLGRGTDTQYF. In DNA form, the CDR3 reads TGCGCCAGCAGCTTGGGTAGAGGCACAGATACGCAGTATTTT.

For this clone: This sample includes further DNA sequences coding for the same CDR3. This sequence joins TRBV6-1 and TRBJ2-1, with 9 bases that match TRBD2. This CDR3 has 15 amino acids. Germline CDR1 reads MNHNS; CDR2 reads SASEGT. V lost 2 bases, J lost 4 bases, and 3 bases stayed unmatched. Written as DNA, the CDR3 is TGTGCCAGCAGTGAACTAGCGGGAAGGTACAATGAGCAGTTCTTC. This translates into CASSELAGRYNEQFF.

This clone was found a few times. This chain uses TRBV5-1 with TRBJ2-1, with D possibly TRBD2 on 6 matching bases. V lost 7 bases and J lost 0, with 17 bases in between. This CDR3 spans 16 amino acids. The germline gives CDR1 SGHRS, CDR2 YFSETQ. CDR3 amino acids: CASQDLAGSSYNEQFF. The CDR3 DNA is TGCGCCAGCCAGGACCTCGCGGGGAGCTCCTACAATGAGCAGTTCTTC.

This chain connects TRBV18 to TRBJ2-2; TRBD1 might be the D (6 bases). CDR1 is KGHSH and CDR2 is LQKENI in the germline V gene. This CDR3 is built from 14 residues. V was pared by 8 bases and J by 4 bases, with 14 bases between. The chain's CDR3 is CASRDRIPTGELFF. Written as DNA, the CDR3 is TGTGCCAGCCGCGACAGGATACCCACCGGGGAGCTGTTTTTT.

The gene calls are TRBV7-9 and TRBJ2-1; 11 positions match TRBD2. The germline V gene encodes CDR1 SEHNR and CDR2 FQNEAQ (reference sequence). The V segment lost 4 bases and the J segment 7 bases; nucleotides outside the gene matches: 6. The CDR3 consists of 15 residues. The CDR3 protein is CASSSPGLAVNEQFF. The DNA for the CDR3 is TGTGCCAGCAGCTCACCGGGACTAGCGGTGAATGAGCAGTTCTTC.

This chain links TRBV29-1 with TRBJ2-2, with TRBD1 matching over 8 bases. With 2 bases clipped from V and 6 bases from J, the junction kept 8 bases outside the gene matches. Per germline, CDR1 SQVTM and CDR2 ANQGSEA. The CDR3 loop spans 15 amino acids. CDR3: CSVEIPGGAAGELFF. The CDR3 bases are TGCAGCGTTGAAATCCCAGGGGGCGCCGCCGGGGAGCTGTTTTTT.

The chain combines TRBV5-1 with TRBJ2-7; 8 bases are shared with TRBD2. The CDR3 extends over 14 amino acids. Trimming at V came to 4 bases and at J to 4 bases, leaving 7 bases not matched to a gene. Germline CDR1 is SGHRS and CDR2 is YFSETQ. The CDR3 region is CASSPMGLVYEQYF. CDR3 nucleotide sequence: TGCGCCAGCAGCCCGATGGGACTAGTGTACGAGCAGTACTTC.

The chain carries TRBV7-8 and TRBJ1-4; 9 bases line up with TRBD1. The CDR3 length is 17 residues. The V gene end was trimmed by 1 base and the J gene end by 3 bases; junction bases not matched to a gene: 6. Germline V gene sequence: CDR1 SGHVS, CDR2 FQNEAQ. The DNA for the CDR3 is TGTGCCAGCAGCTTAGACAGGGGGCGTGCGTCTAATGAAAAACTGTTTTTT. Its protein product is CASSLDRGRASNEKLFF.

V usage is TRBV7-9 and J usage is TRBJ2-7; D perhaps matches TRBD1 (5 bases). CDR3 length equals 14 residues. Germline-derived CDR1 and CDR2 are SEHNR and FQNEAQ (reference sequence). Trimming removed 2 bases from V and 2 bases from J, with 10 bases in between. The CDR3 DNA sequence: TGTGCCAGCAGCTTAAGTGGGGCGACCTACGAGCAGTACTTC. This translates into CASSLSGATYEQYF.

The chain employs TRBV10-3 and TRBJ2-1, with 7 bases identical to TRBD2. This CDR3 contains 14 residues. From germline, CDR1 is ENHRY and CDR2 SYGVKD. Trimming cost V 2 bases and J 5 bases; bases outside gene matches: 3. CDR3 region: CAISETSANNEQFF. The CDR3 coding sequence is TGTGCCATCAGTGAGACTAGCGCAAACAATGAGCAGTTCTTC.

V gene TRBV5-1 combines with J gene TRBJ1-4; 8 nucleotides match TRBD1. Germline values: CDR1 SGHRS, CDR2 YFSETQ. V was clipped by 4 bases and J by 2 bases; unmatched bases: 4. CDR3 length: 15 amino acids. The CDR3 sequence is CASSLQGVTNEKLFF. The DNA for the CDR3 is TGCGCCAGCAGCCTACAGGGGGTGACTAATGAAAAACTGTTTTTT.

The chain recombines TRBV9 with TRBJ1-2, with TRBD1 as a possible D gene (5 bases). The germline V gene encodes CDR1 SGDLS and CDR2 YYNGEE. V lost 0 bases and J 3 bases, leaving 12 bases between the germline ends. This CDR3 is built from 15 residues. The CDR3, as DNA: TGTGCCAGCAGCGTAGATCCCGGGGCACACTATGGCTACACCTTC. Translating gives CASSVDPGAHYGYTF.

The J gene is TRBJ1-2, the V gene TRBV5-6; D remains ambiguous. V was shortened by 0 bases and J by 4 bases, with 4 bases between the two germline ends. The germline V gene has CDR1 SGHDT and CDR2 YYEEEE. This CDR3 has 12 amino acids. The CDR3 DNA reads TGTGCCAGCAGCTTGGACGGCTATGGCTACACCTTC. Encoded protein: CASSLDGYGYTF.

This rearrangement joins TRBV11-2 to TRBJ1-6; TRBD1 agrees at 11 bases. Germline trimming cut 2 bases from V and 10 bases from J; bases unmatched to any gene: 7. CDR1 and CDR2 from the germline V gene are SGHAT and FQNNGV. The CDR3 runs to 16 residues. The CDR3 DNA reads TGTGCCAGCAGCTTACGAGGACAGGGGGCAGGATCACCCCTCCACTTT. Its translation is CASSLRGQGAGSPLHF.